This T cell receptor beta chain originates from a study of blood T cells in healthy people across ages. Primed by a sample-barcoded 5' primer and a J-beta primer mix, a second PCR proceeded for about 6 to 12 cycles. MiXCR was run by TCRdb on the 5' RACE reads, yielding one entry per CDR3 protein. The table shows roughly 500,000 distinct CDR3 sequences, with under 30% occurring only once. This clonotype was counted only a few times. What it binds is unknown. The germline gives CDR1 MNHEY, CDR2 SMNVEV (reference sequence). This CDR3 is built from 11 residues. The germline V and J ends were trimmed by 6 bases and 2 bases, with 3 bases remaining between them. Study results and caveats: With age, beta diversity per million T cells declined roughly linearly, significantly by about 37.

Separately, the same data were catalogued under a study of T cells of mothers and their children. That source adds: A few healthy Caucasian mothers, along with their six children, served as the donors. Detection of persistent microchimeric T cell clones did not occur.

Sequences were obtained from blood. The gene calls are TRBV27 and TRBJ2-3, with D unresolved. The receptor was derived from a boy between 10 and 17 years old in good health. The DNA of the CDR3 is TGTGCCAGCAGATACACAGATACGCAGTATTTT. Translating it yields CASRYTDTQYF.